These 14 T cell receptor beta chains came from one sample sequenced in a study of T cell changes during pregnancy in multiple sclerosis. Clones were sequenced by immunoSEQ multiplex PCR, and TCRdb holds only the in-frame ones, with some missing. The sample contains about 40,000 clones, roughly 94% of which appear only once. The sequencing used peripheral blood, collected in the third trimester of pregnancy. The source of these receptors is a female donor with multiple sclerosis, enrolled in a pregnancy study.

This chain joins TRBV5-1 and TRBJ2-5; 7 bases agree with TRBD1. The CDR3 has 15 residues. Trimming cost V 4 bases and J 1 base; bases outside gene matches: 7. CDR1 and CDR2 (germline): SGHRS, YFSETQ. Here the CDR3 DNA reads TGCGCCAGCAGCCCCAGGGCAGGGGGCCAAGAGACCCAGTACTTC. As protein: CASSPRAGGQETQYF.

V is TRBV12-5 and J is TRBJ2-3, with D uncertain. CDR3 size: 12 residues. Trimming pared 4 bases from V and 4 bases from J, leaving 6 bases between. Germline loops: CDR1 LGHNT, CDR2 FRNRAP. This CDR3 is CASGYISDTQYF. In DNA, the CDR3 is TGTGCTAGTGGTTATATCTCAGATACGCAGTATTTT.

The rearrangement joins TRBV11-3 to TRBJ2-1; TRBD1 aligns across 10 bases. The CDR3 has 14 residues. The V gene end was trimmed by 6 bases and the J gene end by 6 bases; junction bases not matched to a gene: 5. CDR1 is SGHNT, CDR2 YENEEA, per germline. This chain's CDR3 is CASSLGQGGNEQFF. The CDR3 nucleotides are TGTGCCAGCAGTCTTGGACAGGGGGGCAATGAGCAGTTCTTC.

In DNA, the CDR3 is TGCGCCAGCAGCCAAGATTTCGGGGAGGGATCCTACGAGCAGTACTTC. Translating gives CASSQDFGEGSYEQYF. This chain links TRBV4-1 with TRBJ2-7; TRBD2 matches at 7 bases. J was trimmed by 1 base and V by 0 bases; bases with no gene match: 6. CDR3 length: 16 amino acids. Germline CDR1 is MGHRA and CDR2 is YSYEKL.

The genes are TRBV4-1 and TRBJ1-2; D may be TRBD1 (5 bases). Between the trimmed V and J ends, which lost 1 base and 0 bases, there was a span of 9 bases. The germline CDR1 and CDR2 sequences are MGHRA and YSYEKL. The CDR3 has 15 residues. Here the CDR3 DNA reads TGCGCCAGCAGCCAAGGAGACAGTTCTAACTATGGCTACACCTTC. This translates into CASSQGDSSNYGYTF.

CDR3 amino acids: CASSPPGGAFYEQYF. CDR3 nucleotide sequence: TGTGCCAGCTCACCACCGGGGGGGGCTTTCTACGAGCAGTACTTC. The V call is TRBV18, the J call TRBJ2-7; weak D call: TRBD2 (7 bases). Germline assignment: CDR1 KGHSH and CDR2 LQKENI. The germline V and J ends were trimmed by 0 bases and 3 bases, with 12 bases remaining between them. The CDR3 sequence is 15 residues long.

The chain combines TRBV14 with TRBJ2-7; 7 positions match TRBD2. The germline CDR1 and CDR2 sequences are SGHDN and FVKESK. CDR3 size: 15 residues. The junction had 9 bases not matched to a gene; V was cut back by 4 bases and J by 3 bases. The DNA for the CDR3 is TGTGCCAGCAGCCGACTAGCCGACTCCCTCTACGAGCAGTACTTC. Protein: CASSRLADSLYEQYF.

As for this clone: At one end, the junction sequence differs from germline, possibly due to a read error. V usage is TRBV25-1 and J usage is TRBJ1-2, with D tentatively TRBD1 (5 bases). CDR1 MGHDK and CDR2 SYGVNS come from the germline V gene. This CDR3 comprises 13 residues. The CDR3 loop reads CASTQPAGTRAFF. CDR3 nucleotides: TGTGCCAGCACCCAACCTGCCGGGACTCGGGCCTTCTTC.

The chain carries TRBV19 and TRBJ2-6; the D gene is possibly TRBD1 (6 bases). Trimming removed 2 bases at V and 0 bases at J, with 8 bases between. Germline CDR1 reads LNHDA; CDR2 reads SQIVND (reference sequence). The CDR3 totals 16 residues. The CDR3 spells CASSITGISGANVLTF. The DNA for the CDR3 is TGTGCCAGTAGTATAACAGGGATCTCTGGGGCCAACGTCCTGACTTTC.

This clone has a single count. This chain joins TRBV18 and TRBJ1-1; 7 bases are a match to TRBD1. Germline CDR1 KGHSH, CDR2 LQKENI. The CDR3 has 17 residues. After removal of 1 base from V and 0 bases from J, the junction contained 8 bases not matched to a gene. The CDR3 reads CASSPLTGTFMNTEAFF. The CDR3 coding sequence is TGTGCCAGCTCACCACTGACAGGGACCTTCATGAACACTGAAGCTTTCTTT.

This clone was seen only once. This rearrangement joins TRBV29-1 to TRBJ2-1, with a weak D call TRBD1 (6 bases). Germline CDR1 reads SQVTM; CDR2 reads ANQGSEA. Trimming stripped 3 bases from V and 10 bases from J, with 22 bases between. The CDR3 loop spans 15 amino acids. The CDR3 bases are TGCAGCGTTGATTTCCAGGACAGCGCCCGTTTGGAGCAGTTCTTC. The encoded protein is CSVDFQDSARLEQFF.

The V and J genes are TRBV15 and TRBJ2-7; 7 bases map to TRBD2. Unmatched junction bases numbered 6, after V lost 1 base and J lost 0 bases. Germline V gives CDR1 LNHNV, CDR2 YYDKDF (reference sequence). This CDR3 is 16 amino acids long. The CDR3 coding sequence is TGTGCCACCAGCAGAGGGAAGCGGGACTACTCCTACGAGCAGTACTTC. Residues: CATSRGKRDYSYEQYF.

V gene TRBV6-5 combines with J gene TRBJ2-7, with 9 bases that match TRBD1. Trimming at V came to 8 bases and at J to 4 bases, leaving 6 bases not matched to a gene. CDR3 length: 13 residues. Germline V gene data show CDR1 as MNHEY and CDR2 as SVGAGI. The CDR3 here is CASQGQGRYEQYF. In nucleotides, the CDR3 is TGTGCCAGCCAGGGACAGGGAAGGTACGAGCAGTACTTC.

This chain uses TRBV27 with TRBJ2-6, with 9 bases fitting TRBD1. The length of the CDR3 is 17 residues. Germline loops: CDR1 MNHEY, CDR2 SMNVEV (reference sequence). V shed 4 bases and J 0 bases; nucleotides not matched to a gene: 4. CDR3 nucleotide sequence: TGTGCCAGCAGTTCGGGACAGGGAATCTCTGGGGCCAACGTCCTGACTTTC. This codes for CASSSGQGISGANVLTF.